This record concerns one T cell receptor beta chain sequence. This sample is part of a study of blood T cell repertoires in COVID-19. Study as a whole: Samples of COVID-19 (acute and convalescent) were obtained from the United States, Italy and Spain.

Produced via immunoSEQ multiplex PCR; TCRdb's table is partial and in-frame only. This sample yields around 95,000 clones, of which over 75% are seen a single time; approximately 7% belongs to the top ten. Per the germline V gene, CDR1 is LGHNT and CDR2 is FRNRAP. The CDR3 is 16 amino acids. V dropped 3 bases and J dropped 3 bases, with 15 bases sitting between them. The chain uses TRBV12-5 and TRBJ1-5; a possible D gene is TRBD1 (6 bases). The sequencing input was peripheral blood. The sequence came from a man between 25 and 39 years old in a cohort sampled during active COVID-19. CDR3 coding DNA: TGTGCTAGTGGTTTCTTACAGGGCCCTTCCAATCAGCCCCAGCATTTT. Amino acids: CASGFLQGPSNQPQHF.